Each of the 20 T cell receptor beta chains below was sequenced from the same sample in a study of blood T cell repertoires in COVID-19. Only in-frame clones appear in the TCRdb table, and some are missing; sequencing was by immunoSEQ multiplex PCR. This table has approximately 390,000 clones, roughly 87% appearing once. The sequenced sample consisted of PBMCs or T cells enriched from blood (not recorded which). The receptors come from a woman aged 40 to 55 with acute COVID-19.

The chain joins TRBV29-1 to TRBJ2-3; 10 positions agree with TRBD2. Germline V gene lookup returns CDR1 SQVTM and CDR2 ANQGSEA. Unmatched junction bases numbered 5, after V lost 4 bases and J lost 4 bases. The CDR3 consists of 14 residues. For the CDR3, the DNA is TGCAGCGTTGCAAGCGGGGGGGCCTCAGATACGCAGTATTTT. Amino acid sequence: CSVASGGASDTQYF.

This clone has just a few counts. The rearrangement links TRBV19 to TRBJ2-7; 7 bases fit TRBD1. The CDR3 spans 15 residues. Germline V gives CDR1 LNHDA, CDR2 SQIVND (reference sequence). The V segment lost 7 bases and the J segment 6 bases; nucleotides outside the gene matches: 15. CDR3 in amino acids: CASTPTGQINGEQYF. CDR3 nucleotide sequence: TGTGCCAGTACCCCGACAGGGCAGATTAATGGCGAGCAGTACTTC.

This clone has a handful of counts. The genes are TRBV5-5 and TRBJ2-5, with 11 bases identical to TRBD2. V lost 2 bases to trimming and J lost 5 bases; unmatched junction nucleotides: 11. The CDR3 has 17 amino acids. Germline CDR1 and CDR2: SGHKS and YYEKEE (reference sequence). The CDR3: CASSLLSSGGTRETQYF. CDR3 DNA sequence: TGTGCCAGCAGCTTATTATCTAGCGGGGGGACTCGGGAGACCCAGTACTTC.

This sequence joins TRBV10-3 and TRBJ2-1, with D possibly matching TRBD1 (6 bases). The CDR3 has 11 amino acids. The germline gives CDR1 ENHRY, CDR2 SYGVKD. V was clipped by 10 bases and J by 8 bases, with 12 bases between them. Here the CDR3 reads CARQGYDEQFF. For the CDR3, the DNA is TGTGCCAGGCAGGGGTATGATGAGCAGTTCTTC.

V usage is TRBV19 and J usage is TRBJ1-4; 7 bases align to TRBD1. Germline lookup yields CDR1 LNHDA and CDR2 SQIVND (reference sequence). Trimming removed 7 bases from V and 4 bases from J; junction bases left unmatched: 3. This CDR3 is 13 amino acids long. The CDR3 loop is CASKGQNNEKLFF. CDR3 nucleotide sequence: TGTGCCAGTAAGGGACAGAATAATGAAAAACTGTTTTTT.

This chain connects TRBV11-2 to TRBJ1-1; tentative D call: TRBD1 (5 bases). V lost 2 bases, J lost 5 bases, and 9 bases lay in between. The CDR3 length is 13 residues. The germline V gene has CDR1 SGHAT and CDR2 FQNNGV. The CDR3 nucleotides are TGTGCCAGCAGCTTATCACAGGTGACTGAAGCTTTCTTT. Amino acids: CASSLSQVTEAFF. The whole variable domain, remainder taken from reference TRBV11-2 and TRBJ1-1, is EAGVAQSPRYKIIEKRQSVAFWCNPISGHATLYWYQQILGQGPKLLIQFQNNGVVDDSQLPKDRFSAERLKGVDSTLKIQPAKLEDSAVYLCASSLSQVTEAFFGQGTRLTVV.

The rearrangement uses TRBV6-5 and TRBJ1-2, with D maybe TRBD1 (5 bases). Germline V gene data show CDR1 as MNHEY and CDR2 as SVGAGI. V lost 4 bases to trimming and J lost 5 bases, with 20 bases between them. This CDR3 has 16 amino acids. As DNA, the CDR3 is TGTGCCAGCAGTTCCCCATACAGGAGCGGGGGTTATGGCTACACCTTC. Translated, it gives CASSSPYRSGGYGYTF.

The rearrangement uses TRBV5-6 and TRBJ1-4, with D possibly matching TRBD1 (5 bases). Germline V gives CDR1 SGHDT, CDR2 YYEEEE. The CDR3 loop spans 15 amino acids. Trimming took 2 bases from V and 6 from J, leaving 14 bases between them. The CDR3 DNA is TGTGCCAGCAGCTTCTCCAGGGAAGGGTATGAAAAACTGTTTTTT. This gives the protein CASSFSREGYEKLFF.

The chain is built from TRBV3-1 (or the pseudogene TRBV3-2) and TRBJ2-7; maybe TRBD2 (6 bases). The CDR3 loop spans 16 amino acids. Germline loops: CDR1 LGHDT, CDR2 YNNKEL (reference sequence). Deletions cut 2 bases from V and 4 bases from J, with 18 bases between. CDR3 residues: CASSQLVTGERYEQYF. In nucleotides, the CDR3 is TGTGCCAGCAGCCAATTGGTGACGGGAGAACGTTACGAGCAGTACTTC.

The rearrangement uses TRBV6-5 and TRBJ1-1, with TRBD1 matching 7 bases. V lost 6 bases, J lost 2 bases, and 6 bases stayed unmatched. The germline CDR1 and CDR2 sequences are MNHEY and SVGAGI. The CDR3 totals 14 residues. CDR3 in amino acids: CASSIDRVNTEAFF. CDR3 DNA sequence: TGTGCCAGCAGCATAGACAGGGTAAACACTGAAGCTTTCTTT.

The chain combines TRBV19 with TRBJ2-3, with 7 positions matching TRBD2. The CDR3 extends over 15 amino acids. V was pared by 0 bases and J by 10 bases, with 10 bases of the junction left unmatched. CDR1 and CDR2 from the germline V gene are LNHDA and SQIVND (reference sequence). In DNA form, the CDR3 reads TGTGCCAGTAGTATAGACGCGCGGGGCCTAGCGGCGCAGTATTTT. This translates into CASSIDARGLAAQYF.

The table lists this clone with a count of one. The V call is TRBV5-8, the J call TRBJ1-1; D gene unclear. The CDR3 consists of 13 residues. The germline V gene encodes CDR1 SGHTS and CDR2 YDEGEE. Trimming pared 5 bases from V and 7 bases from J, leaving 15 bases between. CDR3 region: CASSQTGRSEAFF. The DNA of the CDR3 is TGTGCCAGCAGTCAGACCGGGAGGAGTGAAGCTTTCTTT. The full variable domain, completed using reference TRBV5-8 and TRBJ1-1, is EAGVTQSPTHLIKTRGQQATLRCSPISGHTSVYWYQQALGLGLQFLLWYDEGEERNRGNFPPRFSGRQFPNYSSELNVNALELEDSALYLCASSQTGRSEAFFGQGTRLTVV.

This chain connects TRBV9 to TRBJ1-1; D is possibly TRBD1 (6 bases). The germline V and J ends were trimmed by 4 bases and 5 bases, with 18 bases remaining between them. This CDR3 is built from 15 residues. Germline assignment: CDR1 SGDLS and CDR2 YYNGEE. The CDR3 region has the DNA TGTGCCAGCAGCCCATCTGGCGGGGGCGGGACTGAAGCTTTCTTT. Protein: CASSPSGGGGTEAFF.

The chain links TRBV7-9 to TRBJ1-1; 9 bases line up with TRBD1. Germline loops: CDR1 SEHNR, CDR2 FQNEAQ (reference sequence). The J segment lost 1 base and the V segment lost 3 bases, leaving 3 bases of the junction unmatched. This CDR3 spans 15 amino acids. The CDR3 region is CASSFETGGNTEAFF. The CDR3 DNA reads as TGTGCCAGCAGCTTCGAGACAGGGGGGAACACTGAAGCTTTCTTT.

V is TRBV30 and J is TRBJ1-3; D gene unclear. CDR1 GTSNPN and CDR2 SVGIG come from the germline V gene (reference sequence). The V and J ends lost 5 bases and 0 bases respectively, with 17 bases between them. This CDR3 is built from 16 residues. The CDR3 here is CAWARFGVSSGNTIYF. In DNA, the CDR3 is TGTGCCTGGGCTCGATTCGGGGTTTCCTCTGGAAACACCATATATTTT.

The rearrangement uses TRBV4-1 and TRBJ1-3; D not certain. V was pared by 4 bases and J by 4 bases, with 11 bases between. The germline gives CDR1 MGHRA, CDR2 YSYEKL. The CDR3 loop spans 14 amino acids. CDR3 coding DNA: TGCGCCAGCAGCCTTTTGGAGGGAGGAAACACCATATATTTT. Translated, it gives CASSLLEGGNTIYF.

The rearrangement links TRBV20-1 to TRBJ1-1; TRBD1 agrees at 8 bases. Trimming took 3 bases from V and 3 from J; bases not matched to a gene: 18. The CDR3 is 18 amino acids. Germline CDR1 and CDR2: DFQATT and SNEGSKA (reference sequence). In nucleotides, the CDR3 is TGCAGTGCTAGTGTTATCAGGGGGCCTATTAATAGGGACACTGAAGCTTTCTTT. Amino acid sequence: CSASVIRGPINRDTEAFF.

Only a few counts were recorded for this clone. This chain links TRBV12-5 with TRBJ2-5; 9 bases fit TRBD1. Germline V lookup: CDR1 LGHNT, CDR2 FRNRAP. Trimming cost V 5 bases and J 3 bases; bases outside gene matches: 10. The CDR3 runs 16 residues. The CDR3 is CASGLRPGQGKETQYF. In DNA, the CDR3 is TGTGCTAGTGGTCTGAGACCGGGACAGGGAAAAGAGACCCAGTACTTC. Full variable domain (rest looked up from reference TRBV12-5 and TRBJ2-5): DARVTQTPRHKVTEMGQEVTMRCQPILGHNTVFWYRQTMMQGLELLAYFRNRAPLDDSGMPKDRFSAEMPDATLATLKIQPSEPRDSAVYFCASGLRPGQGKETQYFGPGTRLLVL.

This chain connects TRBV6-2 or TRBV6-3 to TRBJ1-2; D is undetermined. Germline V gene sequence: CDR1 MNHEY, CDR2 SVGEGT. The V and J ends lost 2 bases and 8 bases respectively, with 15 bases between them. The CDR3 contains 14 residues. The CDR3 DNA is TGTGCCAGCAGTTACCAATATTCCACGGGAGGCTACACCTTC. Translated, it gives CASSYQYSTGGYTF.

The CDR3 is CASSLSKSSYEQYF. In nucleotides, the CDR3 is TGTGCCAGCAGCTTGTCCAAGAGCTCCTACGAGCAGTACTTC. The chain links TRBV5-6 to TRBJ2-7, with D uncertain. V was shortened by 1 base and J by 0 bases, with 8 bases between the two germline ends. This CDR3 region has 14 residues. The germline CDR1 and CDR2 sequences are SGHDT and YYEEEE. Looking up the rest from reference TRBV5-6 and TRBJ2-7 gives the full variable domain: DAGVTQSPTHLIKTRGQQVTLRCSPKSGHDTVSWYQQALGQGPQFIFQYYEEEERQRGNFPDRFSGHQFPNYSSELNVNALLLGDSALYLCASSLSKSSYEQYFGPGTRLTVT.